What follows are 14 T cell receptor beta chains derived from one specimen sequenced in a study of T cell repertoires in cytomegalovirus infection. TCRdb analysed the reads with MiXCR anew, one entry per CDR3 protein. The sample carries hundreds of thousands of distinct CDR3 sequences, roughly 36% recorded once. Sequencing was done on a sample of PBMCs. These receptors were obtained from a human donor in good health (CMV status not recorded). Some clones in this sample may be carry-over from other donors' samples.

This clonotype occurred a few times. The chain employs TRBV12-3 or TRBV12-4 and TRBJ1-2; D may be TRBD1 (6 bases). V lost 5 bases and J lost 2, with 12 bases in between. The length of the CDR3 is 14 residues. The CDR3 nucleotides read TGTGCCAGCAGTGCGGGACAAATAAACTATGGCTACACCTTC. This sequence encodes CASSAGQINYGYTF.

This clonotype was detected only a few times. The chain is built from TRBV11-2 and TRBJ2-1; 8 bases agree with TRBD2. Losses at the gene ends were 0 bases for V and 1 base for J; bases not matched to a gene: 2. The CDR3 spans 16 residues. Germline lookup yields CDR1 SGHAT and CDR2 FQNNGV. The CDR3 region has the DNA TGTGCCAGCAGCTTAGATGAGCGGGGGTCCTACAATGAGCAGTTCTTC. It yields the protein CASSLDERGSYNEQFF. Filled out from reference TRBV11-2 and TRBJ2-1, the complete variable domain reads EAGVAQSPRYKIIEKRQSVAFWCNPISGHATLYWYQQILGQGPKLLIQFQNNGVVDDSQLPKDRFSAERLKGVDSTLKIQPAKLEDSAVYLCASSLDERGSYNEQFFGPGTRLTVL.

This clonotype was seen more than once but under ten times. V is TRBV12-3 or TRBV12-4 and J is TRBJ2-1; D is possibly TRBD1 or TRBD2 (5 bases each). This CDR3 is built from 13 residues. V was pared by 3 bases and J by 6 bases, with 9 bases between. The CDR3 DNA reads as TGTGCCAGCAGTTTTGACGGGACCAATGAGCAGTTCTTC. This codes for CASSFDGTNEQFF.

This clonotype was observed at least ten times. The CDR3 loop reads CASSSTSYEQYF. CDR3 coding DNA: TGTGCCAGCAGTTCGACTAGCTACGAGCAGTACTTC. The J gene is TRBJ2-7, the V gene TRBV7-2; the D gene is possibly TRBD2 (6 bases). V lost 6 bases, J lost 3 bases, and 9 bases lay in between. CDR3 size: 12 residues. Germline values: CDR1 SGHTA, CDR2 FQGNSA.

The chain joins TRBV28 to TRBJ1-4; possible D gene TRBD1, 6 bases. The CDR3 runs to 17 residues. V was trimmed by 5 bases and J by 13 bases, leaving 29 bases between them. The germline gives CDR1 MDHEN, CDR2 SYDVKM. CDR3 in amino acids: CASSPGTPEKDETRLFF. The CDR3 DNA follows: TGTGCCAGCAGTCCAGGGACACCTGAGAAGGATGAAACAAGACTGTTTTTT.

This clonotype has just a few counts. The chain has TRBV19 and TRBJ1-4; D ambiguous. Germline CDR1 reads LNHDA; CDR2 reads SQIVND (reference sequence). The CDR3 spans 11 residues. The V gene lost 3 bases and the J gene lost 8 bases, with 4 bases spanning the gap. This CDR3 reads CASSMNEKLFF. The CDR3, as DNA: TGTGCCAGTAGTATGAACGAAAAACTGTTTTTT.

The chain recombines TRBV11-2 with TRBJ1-1; TRBD1 is a possible D gene (6 bases). Germline V gene lookup returns CDR1 SGHAT and CDR2 FQNNGV. The V and J ends lost 8 bases and 0 bases respectively, with 13 bases between them. The CDR3 totals 14 residues. As DNA, the CDR3 is TGTGCCAGCGGGCAGGGGTTTATGAACACTGAAGCTTTCTTT. This encodes CASGQGFMNTEAFF. Full variable domain (missing parts from reference TRBV11-2 and TRBJ1-1): EAGVAQSPRYKIIEKRQSVAFWCNPISGHATLYWYQQILGQGPKLLIQFQNNGVVDDSQLPKDRFSAERLKGVDSTLKIQPAKLEDSAVYLCASGQGFMNTEAFFGQGTRLTVV.

The chain uses TRBV27 and TRBJ1-5; no definite D call. V was shortened by 6 bases and J by 2 bases, with 11 bases between the two germline ends. The CDR3 has 14 amino acids. Germline V CDR1 and CDR2: MNHEY, SMNVEV (reference sequence). DNA for the CDR3: TGTGCCAGCAGGTGGACTTCGGGCAATCAGCCCCAGCATTTT. It yields the protein CASRWTSGNQPQHF.

This chain joins TRBV6-6 and TRBJ2-5, with D hard to call. Between the trimmed V and J ends, which lost 9 bases and 1 base, there was a span of 9 bases. Germline V gives CDR1 MNHNY, CDR2 SVGAGI (reference sequence). This CDR3 is built from 12 residues. CDR3 DNA sequence: TGTGCCAGTGCCAGGTCCCAAGAGACCCAGTACTTC. Translated, it gives CASARSQETQYF.

This clonotype was seen a handful of times. This chain links TRBV5-1 with TRBJ2-6; the match to TRBD1 covers 7 bases. V dropped 4 bases and J dropped 12; count of bases not matched to a gene: 4. In germline, CDR1 is SGHRS, CDR2 YFSETQ. This CDR3 region has 12 residues. The CDR3 DNA follows: TGCGCCAGCAGCGCCGGGACAGTCGTCCTGACTTTC. This codes for CASSAGTVVLTF.

The sample holds many counts of this clonotype. The genes are TRBV7-2 and TRBJ1-5; perhaps TRBD1 as D (5 bases). This CDR3 comprises 13 residues. V was cut by 7 bases and J by 0 bases, with 7 bases left in between. Germline V gene lookup returns CDR1 SGHTA and CDR2 FQGNSA. The DNA of the CDR3 is TGTGCCAGCACCCAGGGTAGCAATCAGCCCCAGCATTTT. This sequence encodes CASTQGSNQPQHF.

This clonotype has only a few counts. The rearrangement uses TRBV28 and TRBJ2-3, with a weak D call TRBD2 (5 bases). Germline CDR1 is MDHEN and CDR2 is SYDVKM. V was cut by 4 bases and J by 1 base, with 12 bases left in between. This CDR3 is 15 amino acids long. CDR3 region: CASSSPSAGTDTQYF. CDR3 bases: TGTGCCAGCAGTTCCCCGTCAGCGGGCACAGATACGCAGTATTTT.

The chain employs TRBV28 and TRBJ2-1, with D unclear. This CDR3 region has 13 residues. Trimming pared 2 bases from V and 5 bases from J, leaving 7 bases between. CDR1 is MDHEN, CDR2 SYDVKM, per germline. CDR3 sequence reads: CASSLVDNNEQFF. The CDR3 DNA sequence: TGTGCCAGCAGTTTAGTAGACAACAATGAGCAGTTCTTC.

This clonotype was seen many times. The rearrangement links TRBV28 to TRBJ1-4; no clear D gene. The germline gives CDR1 MDHEN, CDR2 SYDVKM. This CDR3 is built from 14 residues. V shed 10 bases and J shed 1 base, with 13 bases lying between them. This CDR3 is CATSGGRTNEKLFF. The CDR3 DNA reads TGTGCCACCTCTGGAGGGCGAACTAATGAAAAACTGTTTTTT.